The 27 T cell receptor beta chains below were found in one sample sequenced in a study of technical replicates of blood from four donors. Sequenced by immunoSEQ multiplex PCR; TCRdb stores in-frame clones only, minus some. Of tens of thousands of clones in the sample, about 92% were seen once. The sequencing sample was made of PBMCs. The receptors originated from a human donor in good health. Some clones in this sample may be carry-over from other donors' samples.

V usage is TRBV4-3 and J usage is TRBJ2-1; D perhaps matches TRBD2 (5 bases). The CDR3 totals 14 residues. V lost 4 bases to trimming and J lost 9 bases, with 16 bases between them. The germline V gene encodes CDR1 LGHNA and CDR2 YSLEER. The CDR3: CASSRGSLEGEQFF. The CDR3 DNA sequence: TGCGCCAGCAGCCGTGGATCCCTCGAGGGTGAGCAGTTCTTC.

The V and J genes are TRBV27 and TRBJ1-2, with 11 bases aligning to TRBD1. Trimming cost V 5 bases and J 13 bases; bases outside gene matches: 9. In germline, CDR1 is MNHEY, CDR2 SMNVEV (reference sequence). The CDR3 sequence is 13 residues long. For the CDR3, the DNA is TGTGCCAGCAGTCTATTGGGACAGGGGGAATTCACCTTC. This sequence encodes CASSLLGQGEFTF.

This rearrangement joins TRBV6-1 to TRBJ2-2; 8 positions match TRBD2. This CDR3 contains 13 residues. Germline V lookup: CDR1 MNHNS, CDR2 SASEGT. The V and J ends lost 7 bases and 3 bases, in that order; junction bases with no gene match: 1. The CDR3 nucleotides are TGTGCCAGCATACTAGCGGACACCGGGGAGCTGTTTTTT. This translates into CASILADTGELFF.

The V call is TRBV6-5, the J call TRBJ2-7, with a tentative D call TRBD1 (6 bases). With 0 bases removed from V and 2 bases from J, the gap between germline ends came to 11 bases. The CDR3 runs 15 residues. From germline, CDR1 is MNHEY and CDR2 SVGAGI. CDR3 DNA sequence: TGTGCCAGCAGTTACTCGGTACAGGGTGCCTACGAGCAGTACTTC. This translates into CASSYSVQGAYEQYF.

The V and J genes are TRBV7-2 and TRBJ2-1; the D gene is possibly TRBD2 (5 bases). The CDR3 is made up of 16 amino acids. The germline V gene encodes CDR1 SGHTA and CDR2 FQGNSA. Trimming stripped 5 bases from V and 2 bases from J, with 16 bases between. CDR3 nucleotide sequence: TGTGCCAGCAGCCTACTAGTACAACGGGCCTACAATGAGCAGTTCTTC. This translates into CASSLLVQRAYNEQFF.

For the CDR3, the DNA is TGTGCCAGCAGCCCCACAGGTTCCAATCAGCCCCAGCATTTT. This encodes CASSPTGSNQPQHF. The rearrangement links TRBV5-6 to TRBJ1-5, with D possibly TRBD1 on 5 matching bases. There are 14 residues in the CDR3. V was cut by 4 bases and J by 3 bases, with 11 bases left in between. CDR1 is SGHDT, CDR2 YYEEEE, per germline. Supplemented by reference TRBV5-6 and TRBJ1-5, the full variable domain reads DAGVTQSPTHLIKTRGQQVTLRCSPKSGHDTVSWYQQALGQGPQFIFQYYEEEERQRGNFPDRFSGHQFPNYSSELNVNALLLGDSALYLCASSPTGSNQPQHFGDGTRLSIL.

V is TRBV19 and J is TRBJ2-7; 13 positions agree with TRBD2. CDR3 length: 15 amino acids. The J segment lost 3 bases and the V segment lost 9 bases, leaving 8 bases of the junction unmatched. Germline V gene sequence: CDR1 LNHDA, CDR2 SQIVND (reference sequence). CDR3 nucleotides: TGTGCCAGCACCAAAGGGACTAGCGGGGTCTACGAGCAGTACTTC. This gives the protein CASTKGTSGVYEQYF.

The rearrangement joins TRBV6-5 to TRBJ1-6; possibly TRBD1 for D (6 bases). Trimming removed 2 bases from V and 6 bases from J, with 11 bases in between. The CDR3 runs 15 residues. CDR1 and CDR2 (germline): MNHEY, SVGAGI. The CDR3 loop is CASSYLRGGNSPLHF. DNA of the CDR3: TGTGCCAGCAGTTACCTCAGGGGCGGTAATTCACCCCTCCACTTT.

The genes are TRBV2 and TRBJ2-7, with TRBD2 matching over 7 bases. This CDR3 spans 14 amino acids. Looked up from germline, CDR1 is SNHLY and CDR2 is FYNNEI. With 11 bases clipped from V and 5 bases from J, the junction kept 15 bases outside the gene matches. Here the CDR3 reads CAAGGGASTDEQYF. In DNA form, the CDR3 reads TGTGCCGCGGGCGGGGGAGCTTCCACGGACGAGCAGTACTTC.

The chain recombines TRBV5-3 with TRBJ1-2, with 11 bases matching TRBD1. TRBV5-3 is an open reading frame whose function is uncertain. The CDR3 runs 18 residues. V was pared by 4 bases and J by 0 bases, with 11 bases of the junction left unmatched. This chain's CDR3 is CARSPETGQGVANYGYTF. In DNA form, the CDR3 reads TGTGCCAGAAGCCCTGAGACGGGACAGGGGGTTGCTAACTATGGCTACACCTTC.

Only one count was recorded for this clone. The V and J genes are TRBV30 and TRBJ2-5; 8 bases align to TRBD1. After removal of 2 bases from V and 5 bases from J, the junction contained 4 bases not matched to a gene. Germline V gene lookup returns CDR1 GTSNPN and CDR2 SVGIG (reference sequence). The CDR3 totals 13 residues. Here the CDR3 DNA reads TGTGCCTGGAGTCAGGGGGCGGTGGAGACCCAGTACTTC. Amino acid sequence: CAWSQGAVETQYF.

This chain uses TRBV14 with TRBJ1-2; TRBD1 matches 7 bases. From germline, CDR1 is SGHDN and CDR2 FVKESK. Trimming removed 4 bases from V and 4 bases from J; junction bases left unmatched: 6. CDR3 size: 14 residues. For the CDR3, the DNA is TGTGCCAGCAGCCCCGGACAGGCATCCTATGGCTACACCTTC. This gives the protein CASSPGQASYGYTF.

The J gene is TRBJ2-1, the V gene TRBV5-1; 11 nucleotides match TRBD2. The CDR3 runs 17 residues. V lost 2 bases to trimming and J lost 2 bases; unmatched junction nucleotides: 6. Germline CDR1 reads SGHRS; CDR2 reads YFSETQ. In DNA, the CDR3 is TGCGCCAGCAGCTTCACCGGGACTAGCGGAACCTACAATGAGCAGTTCTTC. Protein sequence: CASSFTGTSGTYNEQFF.

The rearrangement joins TRBV10-2 to TRBJ2-3, with D perhaps TRBD2 (5 bases). This CDR3 region has 14 residues. Germline assignment: CDR1 WSHSY and CDR2 SAAADI. V gave up 5 bases and J gave up 0 bases, with 9 bases separating them. In nucleotides, the CDR3 is TGCGCCAGCAGTCTAAGCGGAAGCACAGATACGCAGTATTTT. It translates to CASSLSGSTDTQYF.

In nucleotides, the CDR3 is TGTGCTAGTGGTTTGGTAGTCACTATAGCCTCCTACGAGCAGTACTTC. It specifies CASGLVVTIASYEQYF. This rearrangement joins TRBV12-5 to TRBJ2-7; no firm D call. V was cut by 0 bases and J by 0 bases, with 12 bases left in between. Germline V gene sequence: CDR1 LGHNT, CDR2 FRNRAP. CDR3 length equals 16 residues.

The V and J genes are TRBV9 and TRBJ2-3; the match to TRBD2 covers 7 bases. Looked up from germline, CDR1 is SGDLS and CDR2 is YYNGEE. This CDR3 comprises 16 residues. The junction had 8 bases not matched to a gene; V was cut back by 3 bases and J by 1 base. This CDR3 reads CASSALGGDGTDTQYF. CDR3 coding DNA: TGTGCCAGCAGCGCCTTGGGGGGGGATGGCACAGATACGCAGTATTTT.

The rearrangement joins TRBV27 to TRBJ2-1, with TRBD2 matching 12 bases. The V gene's germline CDR1 is MNHEY and CDR2 SMNVEV (reference sequence). V lost 3 bases, J lost 5 bases, and 2 bases stayed unmatched. The CDR3 is 15 amino acids. The CDR3 DNA follows: TGTGCCAGCAGTTTGACTAGCGGGGGCCACAATGAGCAGTTCTTC. Its protein is CASSLTSGGHNEQFF.

The chain recombines TRBV19 with TRBJ2-1; 14 bases align to TRBD2. There are 17 residues in the CDR3. Trimming cost V 5 bases and J 0 bases; bases outside gene matches: 3. CDR1 and CDR2 (germline): LNHDA, SQIVND (reference sequence). The CDR3 here is CASSVGTSGSSYNEQFF. The CDR3 DNA reads TGTGCCAGTAGTGTCGGGACTAGCGGGAGCTCCTACAATGAGCAGTTCTTC. Full variable domain (rest looked up from reference TRBV19 and TRBJ2-1): DGGITQSPKYLFRKEGQNVTLSCEQNLNHDAMYWYRQDPGQGLRLIYYSQIVNDFQKGDIAEGYSVSREKKESFPLTVTSAQKNPTAFYLCASSVGTSGSSYNEQFFGPGTRLTVL.

The chain employs TRBV6-1 and TRBJ2-7; 14 nucleotides agree with TRBD2. After removal of 4 bases from V and 6 bases from J, the junction contained 8 bases not matched to a gene. In germline, CDR1 is MNHNS, CDR2 SASEGT. The CDR3 is made up of 16 amino acids. DNA for the CDR3: TGTGCCAGCAGTGCGAGACTAGCGGGAGGGCCCGGCGAGCAGTACTTC. Amino acids: CASSARLAGGPGEQYF.

The rearrangement joins TRBV5-1 to TRBJ1-1, with 12 bases matching TRBD1. The CDR3 covers 17 residues. From germline, CDR1 is SGHRS and CDR2 YFSETQ. J was trimmed by 0 bases and V by 0 bases; bases with no gene match: 3. The CDR3 reads CASSLAGTGGMNTEAFF. The CDR3 coding sequence is TGCGCCAGCAGCTTGGCCGGGACAGGGGGCATGAACACTGAAGCTTTCTTT.

V is TRBV16 and J is TRBJ2-6, with D uncertain. V lost 5 bases to trimming and J lost 5 bases, with 13 bases between them. The CDR3 length is 15 residues. Germline CDR1 is KGHSY and CDR2 is FQNENV. CDR3 in amino acids: CASSDEKSRANVLTF. The CDR3 DNA sequence: TGTGCCAGCAGCGATGAGAAAAGTCGGGCCAACGTCCTGACTTTC.

The chain links TRBV15 to TRBJ2-7; D call uncertain. This CDR3 has 13 residues. The V end was cut by 0 bases, the J end by 3 bases, with 6 bases between. CDR1 and CDR2 (germline): LNHNV, YYDKDF (reference sequence). The CDR3 here is CATSRDRGYEQYF. In DNA form, the CDR3 reads TGTGCCACCAGCAGAGATAGAGGCTACGAGCAGTACTTC.

The chain uses TRBV9 and TRBJ2-5, with D possibly TRBD1 on 7 matching bases. The CDR3 is 16 amino acids. The V gene's germline CDR1 is SGDLS and CDR2 YYNGEE. Deletions cut 9 bases from V and 1 base from J, with 22 bases between. The CDR3 coding sequence is TGTGCCACCCTTTCGGCGGGGACAGTTATCCAAGAGACCCAGTACTTC. Residues: CATLSAGTVIQETQYF.

The chain has TRBV27 and TRBJ1-1; 8 positions match TRBD1. The CDR3 is 13 residues long. Looked up from germline, CDR1 is MNHEY and CDR2 is SMNVEV (reference sequence). V gave up 7 bases and J gave up 4 bases; unmatched junction bases: 5. This chain's CDR3 is CASKITGGTEAFF. The DNA for the CDR3 is TGTGCCAGCAAAATAACAGGGGGCACTGAAGCTTTCTTT.

There are a few counts of this clone. The genes are TRBV5-1 and TRBJ2-1; TRBD2 matches 11 bases. Looked up from germline, CDR1 is SGHRS and CDR2 is YFSETQ. J lost 9 bases, V lost 5 bases, and 4 bases had no gene match. The CDR3 consists of 13 residues. The CDR3 protein is CASRLAGGSEQFF. The DNA for the CDR3 is TGCGCCAGCAGGCTAGCGGGAGGATCTGAGCAGTTCTTC.

V usage is TRBV19 and J usage is TRBJ1-1; possibly TRBD1 for D (5 bases). The ends were cut back, 11 bases at V and 4 bases at J, with 26 bases in the middle. The CDR3 loop spans 16 amino acids. Germline V CDR1 and CDR2: LNHDA, SQIVND (reference sequence). CDR3 protein: CAAGRGVLAGSTEAFF. The CDR3 nucleotides are TGTGCCGCGGGACGGGGGGTCTTGGCAGGGAGCACTGAAGCTTTCTTT.

The chain has TRBV4-1 and TRBJ2-7; a possible D gene is TRBD1 (6 bases). The CDR3 totals 15 residues. Trimming stripped 1 base from V and 4 bases from J, with 14 bases between. The germline CDR1 and CDR2 sequences are MGHRA and YSYEKL. The chain's CDR3 is CASSQASGVGYEQYF. The CDR3 bases are TGCGCCAGCAGCCAAGCCTCAGGGGTGGGGTACGAGCAGTACTTC.